This T cell receptor beta chain was found in a study of CD8+CD57+ T cells in acquired aplastic anemia. Study-level information: When averaged, DNA from sorted CD4+ and CD8+ cells came to around 3.1 ug.

Ten or more counts support this clonotype. Antigen specificity is unknown. The V and J ends lost 5 bases and 8 bases respectively, with 10 bases between them. The CDR3 consists of 12 residues. Per the germline V gene, CDR1 is SGHVS and CDR2 is FQNEAQ. Findings of the study overall: It was found that fewer than 35 CD8+ CDR3 sequences were shared between patients and controls.

CDR3 and TCR beta VDJ profiling relied on a genomic DNA template. TCRdb analysed the reads with MiXCR anew, one entry per CDR3 protein. The sample has about 180,000 distinct CDR3 sequences, roughly 48% seen once. Individuals selected for sequencing had exhibited CD8+CD57+ cell expansion on flow cytometry. Patients, without exception, had severe acquired aplastic anemia. Prior therapy had not been administered to any patient at the time of blood sampling. This sequence originates from a human donor with aplastic anemia. The source material was sorted CD4+, CD8+, or CD8+CD57+ T cells (not recorded which) from PBMCs. This chain joins TRBV7-8 and TRBJ1-5, with D perhaps TRBD1 (5 bases). The CDR3 region is CASSRETEPQHF. DNA of the CDR3: TGTGCCAGCAGCCGCGAGACAGAGCCCCAGCATTTT.